A selection of T cell receptor beta chains follows, all from one sample in a study of CD8 T cells in Susac syndrome. TCRdb re-derived calls from the immunoSEQ multiplex PCR reads in MiXCR, one entry per CDR3 protein. The top ten clones hold over 0.07% of a sample with 100,000 to 150,000 distinct CDR3 sequences, about 95% of them seen once. Sequencing input: CD4+ T cells from PBMCs. These TCRs come from a human donor in good health. The CDR3 runs from the conserved cysteine through the conserved F or W. The order of the fields is D gene, clone size, J gene, V gene, CDR3 protein, CDR3 DNA. D genes are given only for firm matches. Size is omitted from some rows. Given values are once, few, many or a class for expanded clones.

NA NA TRBJ2-7 TRBV12-3/TRBV12-4 CASSLGTSSYEQYF TGTGCCAGCAGTCTCGGGACAAGCTCCTACGAGCAGTACTTC
TRBD1 NA TRBJ1-5 TRBV6-1 CASSVLRGSDQPQHF TGTGCCAGCAGTGTCCTCAGGGGGTCGGACCAGCCCCAGCATTTT
TRBD1 NA TRBJ2-2 TRBV13 CASSISTGSLFF TGTGCCAGCAGCATTTCGACAGGGAGCCTGTTTTTT
NA NA TRBJ1-1 TRBV16 CASSQLGQENTEAFF TGTGCCAGCAGCCAATTGGGTCAGGAGAACACTGAAGCTTTCTTT
NA NA TRBJ2-7 TRBV20-1 CSARDPAGLAYEQYF TGCAGTGCTAGAGATCCGGCAGGACTCGCCTACGAGCAGTACTTC
TRBD1 NA TRBJ1-1 TRBV20-1 CSARGAGGRTEAFF TGCAGTGCTAGAGGTGCAGGGGGCCGTACTGAAGCTTTCTTT
NA once TRBJ2-7 TRBV7-2 CASSLVRSYEQYF TGTGCCAGCAGCTTAGTCAGGAGCTACGAGCAGTACTTC
TRBD1 NA TRBJ2-7 TRBV5-1 CASSWTGGTGEQYF TGCGCCAGCAGCTGGACAGGGGGCACGGGCGAGCAGTACTTC
NA NA TRBJ1-4 TRBV12-3/TRBV12-4 CASSLLGESEKLFF TGTGCCAGCAGTTTACTTGGGGAGAGTGAAAAACTGTTTTTT
NA NA TRBJ2-3 TRBV5-1 CASSLDSFTSTDTQYF TGCGCCAGCAGCTTGGATTCATTTACTAGCACAGATACGCAGTATTTT
TRBD1 NA TRBJ1-3 TRBV7-9 CASSLQGVSGNTIYF TGTGCCAGCAGCTTACAGGGGGTCTCTGGAAACACCATATATTTT
NA NA TRBJ1-1 TRBV10-2 CASSASGNTEAFF TGCGCCAGCAGTGCGTCAGGGAACACTGAAGCTTTCTTT
NA once TRBJ2-1 TRBV5-4 CASSLASGQRQQFF TGTGCCAGCAGCTTGGCGTCAGGACAACGACAGCAGTTCTTC
TRBD1 NA TRBJ1-5 TRBV5-8 CASSYTGQANQPQHF TGTGCCAGCAGCTATACTGGACAGGCCAATCAGCCCCAGCATTTT
NA NA TRBJ2-5 TRBV6-2/TRBV6-3 CASSYWETQYF TGTGCCAGCAGTTACTGGGAGACCCAGTACTTC
NA NA TRBJ1-4 TRBV5-4 CASSLLGSEQPLLFF TGTGCCAGCAGCTTGTTGGGGTCGGAGCAACCTTTACTGTTTTTT
NA NA TRBJ2-7 TRBV16 CASSESPALSSYEQYF TGTGCCAGCAGCGAGAGTCCTGCCTTAAGCTCCTACGAGCAGTACTTC
NA NA TRBJ2-1 TRBV20-1 CSARETRNNEQFF TGCAGTGCTAGAGAGACTAGGAACAATGAGCAGTTCTTC
NA NA TRBJ2-7 TRBV11-2 CASSLASPWETLSYEQYF TGTGCCAGCAGCTTAGCTTCTCCCTGGGAGACCCTCTCCTACGAGCAGTACTTC
NA NA TRBJ2-5 TRBV10-3 CAISERGKEETQYF TGTGCCATCAGTGAGCGGGGGAAGGAAGAGACCCAGTACTTC
TRBD1 NA TRBJ2-7 TRBV5-1 CASSFVTGVVEQYF TGCGCCAGCAGCTTTGTGACAGGGGTCGTCGAGCAGTACTTC
NA NA TRBJ2-1 TRBV20-1 CSAREVRGKNEQFF TGCAGTGCTAGAGAGGTTCGGGGGAAAAATGAGCAGTTCTTC
NA NA TRBJ2-3 TRBV27 CASSSRDFLSTDTQYF TGTGCCAGCAGTAGCCGGGACTTCTTAAGCACAGATACGCAGTATTTT
NA NA TRBJ1-1 TRBV25-1 CASSDEASGLTEAFF TGTGCCAGCAGTGACGAGGCGTCGGGACTCACTGAAGCTTTCTTT
NA NA TRBJ2-6 TRBV9 CASTRGGSGANVLTF TGTGCCAGCACCAGAGGGGGGTCTGGGGCCAACGTCCTGACTTTC
NA NA TRBJ2-1 TRBV7-9 CASSLVGALNEQFF TGTGCCAGCAGCTTAGTGGGGGCCCTAAATGAGCAGTTCTTC
TRBD2 NA TRBJ2-1 TRBV19 CASSLQTSGTSDEQFF TGTGCCAGTAGTCTGCAAACTAGCGGGACCTCGGATGAGCAGTTCTTC
NA NA TRBJ1-1 TRBV20-1 CSAPISGNTEAFF TGCAGTGCTCCAATATCAGGGAACACTGAAGCTTTCTTT
NA NA TRBJ1-5 TRBV4-1 CASSQAGTDNQPQHF TGCGCCAGCAGCCAGGCCGGGACGGACAATCAGCCCCAGCATTTT
NA few TRBJ1-1 TRBV6-2/TRBV6-3 CASSYRGLNTEAFF TGTGCCAGCAGTTACCGGGGGCTGAACACTGAAGCTTTCTTT
NA NA TRBJ1-2 TRBV6-5 CASSYVGGGSDYGYTF TGTGCCAGCAGTTACGTAGGGGGGGGTTCGGACTATGGCTACACCTTC
TRBD2 NA TRBJ2-1 TRBV30 CAWSELAGGLEQFF TGTGCCTGGAGTGAACTAGCGGGAGGGCTTGAGCAGTTCTTC
NA NA TRBJ2-5 TRBV3-1 CASSRANQETQYF TGTGCCAGCAGCCGCGCCAACCAAGAGACCCAGTACTTC
NA NA TRBJ2-7 TRBV30 CALSYSSYEQYF TGTGCCCTAAGTTATTCCTCCTACGAGCAGTACTTC
NA NA TRBJ2-7 TRBV20-1 CSAQRGRGAYEQYF TGCAGTGCCCAAAGGGGGCGGGGTGCCTACGAGCAGTACTTC
NA once TRBJ2-7 TRBV19 CASRGHNSYEQYF TGTGCCAGTAGGGGACACAACTCCTACGAGCAGTACTTC
TRBD1 NA TRBJ1-3 TRBV18 CASSPGTGIGNTIYF TGTGCCAGCTCACCGGGGACAGGGATCGGAAACACCATATATTTT
TRBD1 NA TRBJ2-7 TRBV14 CASSRQGRTYEQYF TGTGCCAGCAGTCGACAGGGGCGAACCTACGAGCAGTACTTC
NA NA TRBJ1-2 TRBV14 CASSQKTGRFNYGYTF TGTGCCAGCAGCCAGAAGACCGGACGGTTTAACTATGGCTACACCTTC
TRBD1 NA TRBJ1-5 TRBV30 CAWGTGMLQPQHF TGTGCCTGGGGGACAGGGATGTTGCAGCCCCAGCATTTT
NA NA TRBJ1-2 TRBV20-1 CSASPEGDGYTF TGCAGTGCTAGCCCCGAGGGGGATGGCTACACCTTC
NA NA TRBJ1-2 TRBV20-1 CSARDGQAYGYTF TGCAGTGCTAGAGACGGGCAGGCCTATGGCTACACCTTC
TRBD1 NA TRBJ2-5 TRBV3-1 CASSQDLSGGETQYF TGTGCCAGCAGCCAAGACTTATCAGGGGGAGAGACCCAGTACTTC
NA NA TRBJ1-1 TRBV19 CASRFDTKNTEAFF TGTGCCAGTAGGTTCGACACAAAGAACACTGAAGCTTTCTTT
TRBD2 NA TRBJ2-7 TRBV5-6 CASSEGTSTYEQYF TGTGCCAGCAGCGAAGGGACTAGCACCTACGAGCAGTACTTC
NA NA TRBJ1-1 TRBV6-2/TRBV6-3 CASSYSPDTEAFF TGTGCCAGCAGTTACTCTCCTGACACTGAAGCTTTCTTT
TRBD1 NA TRBJ1-5 TRBV20-1 CSARDIRQGGNQPQHF TGCAGTGCTAGAGATATTCGACAGGGTGGCAATCAGCCCCAGCATTTT
NA NA TRBJ2-2 TRBV4-2 CASSQVGDLDVNTGELFF TGTGCCAGCAGCCAAGTGGGGGACTTGGACGTGAACACCGGGGAGCTGTTTTTT
NA NA TRBJ2-7 TRBV18 CASSPSGVRGEQYF TGTGCCAGCTCACCATCCGGGGTCAGGGGCGAGCAGTACTTC
NA once TRBJ2-5 TRBV12-3/TRBV12-4 CASCWEGVETQYF TGTGCCAGCTGCTGGGAAGGGGTAGAGACCCAGTACTTC
NA NA TRBJ1-5 TRBV30 CAWSERGDQPQHF TGTGCCTGGAGTGAGAGGGGTGATCAGCCCCAGCATTTT
TRBD1 once TRBJ1-5 TRBV7-9 CASSPGQGAVQPQHF TGTGCCAGCAGCCCGGGACAGGGGGCGGTTCAGCCCCAGCATTTT